One sample yielded the 14 T cell receptor beta chains listed below, sequenced in a study of shared clonotypes between healthy human individuals. Terminally differentiated effector memory CD45RA+ cells were excluded from the naive CD8 cells, which were CD45RO-negative and positively selected for CCR7. Assay used: immunoSEQ multiplex PCR; TCRdb lists only in-frame clones, some missing. The table records some 580,000 clones, roughly 98% of them present only once. Material for sequencing was naive CD8+ T cells sorted from blood. The receptors stem from a man aged 25 to 40 in good health.

V and J are TRBV7-9 and TRBJ1-2; 8 bases line up with TRBD1. CDR1 and CDR2 from the germline V gene are SEHNR and FQNEAQ (reference sequence). The CDR3 is made up of 17 amino acids. J was trimmed by 5 bases and V by 5 bases; bases with no gene match: 16. CDR3 loop: CASSPKDRESFGYGYTF. The CDR3 DNA is TGTGCCAGCAGCCCTAAGGACAGGGAGAGTTTCGGGTATGGCTACACCTTC.

Details on this clone: Other DNA sequences from this sample encode an identical CDR3 as well. This chain links TRBV11-2 with TRBJ2-7, with D unresolved. The germline V gene has CDR1 SGHAT and CDR2 FQNNGV. With 5 bases removed from V and 0 bases from J, the gap between germline ends came to 5 bases. The CDR3 has 12 residues. CDR3 nucleotides: TGTGCCAGCAGCCCGAGCTCCTACGAGCAGTACTTC. The encoded protein is CASSPSSYEQYF. The entire variable domain, with the rest obtained from reference TRBV11-2 and TRBJ2-7, is as follows: EAGVAQSPRYKIIEKRQSVAFWCNPISGHATLYWYQQILGQGPKLLIQFQNNGVVDDSQLPKDRFSAERLKGVDSTLKIQPAKLEDSAVYLCASSPSSYEQYFGPGTRLTVT.

This clone was recorded only once. The V and J genes are TRBV7-3 and TRBJ2-3; possible D gene TRBD2, 6 bases. The length of the CDR3 is 16 residues. The V gene lost 0 bases and the J gene lost 0 bases, with 10 bases spanning the gap. Germline V gives CDR1 SGHTA, CDR2 FQGTGA. The CDR3 sequence is CASSLTGGSSTDTQYF. The CDR3 nucleotides read TGTGCCAGCAGCTTAACGGGGGGTTCGAGCACAGATACGCAGTATTTT.

V and J are TRBV4-1 and TRBJ1-3; D call uncertain. Trimming stripped 4 bases from V and 0 bases from J, with 13 bases between. The CDR3 runs to 16 residues. Germline V gene lookup returns CDR1 MGHRA and CDR2 YSYEKL. CDR3 protein: CASSPQERSSGNTIYF. CDR3 in DNA: TGCGCCAGCAGCCCCCAGGAGAGAAGCTCTGGAAACACCATATATTTT.

This clone was observed once. CDR3 amino acids: CASSPLGRSYNEQFF. CDR3 coding DNA: TGTGCCAGCAGCCCCCTCGGGCGGTCCTACAATGAGCAGTTCTTC. This chain uses TRBV7-9 with TRBJ2-1; no firm D call. The CDR3 is made up of 15 amino acids. CDR1 is SEHNR, CDR2 FQNEAQ, per germline (reference sequence). Trimming took 5 bases from V and 1 from J, leaving 12 bases between them.

This chain connects TRBV5-1 to TRBJ2-7, with TRBD2 matching over 8 bases. Trimming took 0 bases from V and 5 from J; bases not matched to a gene: 7. CDR1 is SGHRS and CDR2 is YFSETQ in the germline V gene. The CDR3 contains 15 residues. Here the CDR3 DNA reads TGCGCCAGCAGCTTGGAACCGGGAGGGCCCGACGAGCAGTACTTC. Protein product: CASSLEPGGPDEQYF.

The rearrangement joins TRBV5-1 to TRBJ2-1; 9 positions match TRBD2. Germline CDR1 SGHRS, CDR2 YFSETQ. The CDR3 sequence is 15 residues long. The ends lost 2 bases at V and 6 bases at J; junction bases unmatched: 6. In DNA form, the CDR3 reads TGCGCCAGCAGCTTAGCCGGGACTAGCTTCAATGAGCAGTTCTTC. Its translation is CASSLAGTSFNEQFF.

The J gene is TRBJ2-5, the V gene TRBV14; TRBD1 agrees at 10 bases. The CDR3 spans 16 residues. Germline lookup yields CDR1 SGHDN and CDR2 FVKESK. Losses at the gene ends were 0 bases for V and 4 bases for J; bases not matched to a gene: 5. The CDR3, as DNA: TGTGCCAGCAGCCAAGATCACGGGGACAGGGGAGAGACCCAGTACTTC. This codes for CASSQDHGDRGETQYF.

This chain uses TRBV6-5 with TRBJ1-2; 8 bases map to TRBD1. V gave up 6 bases and J gave up 7 bases; unmatched junction bases: 7. CDR3 size: 13 residues. Germline V gives CDR1 MNHEY, CDR2 SVGAGI. CDR3 coding DNA: TGTGCCAGCAGACTCGGACAGGGAGTTGGCTACACCTTC. Its protein is CASRLGQGVGYTF.

This clone was seen once. V usage is TRBV7-9 and J usage is TRBJ2-3; D is uncertain. The germline V gene encodes CDR1 SEHNR and CDR2 FQNEAQ (reference sequence). The CDR3 consists of 16 residues. V was cut by 2 bases and J by 3 bases, with 15 bases left in between. The CDR3 here is CASSLLSVGRTDTQYF. DNA for the CDR3: TGTGCCAGCAGCTTACTTTCAGTTGGGCGGACAGATACGCAGTATTTT.

The genes are TRBV4-3 and TRBJ1-5; TRBD1 matches at 8 bases. V shed 4 bases, J shed 3 bases, and the junction held 5 bases outside the gene matches. Germline lookup yields CDR1 LGHNA and CDR2 YSLEER. The CDR3 has 15 amino acids. CDR3 coding DNA: TGCGCCAGCAGCCCCGGGACAGGCCTCAATCAGCCCCAGCATTTT. This sequence encodes CASSPGTGLNQPQHF.

V gene TRBV7-9 combines with J gene TRBJ1-2; D possibly corresponds to TRBD1 (5 bases). CDR1 is SEHNR, CDR2 FQNEAQ, per germline (reference sequence). There are 17 residues in the CDR3. The germline V and J ends were trimmed by 2 bases and 6 bases, with 22 bases remaining between them. The CDR3 region is CASSLWPIPGTGDGYTF. The CDR3 nucleotides are TGTGCCAGCAGCTTATGGCCCATTCCCGGGACGGGAGATGGCTACACCTTC.

This chain uses TRBV18 with TRBJ2-1; D is ambiguous. Between the trimmed V and J ends, which lost 2 bases and 8 bases, there was a span of 13 bases. The CDR3 contains 14 residues. Germline V gene lookup returns CDR1 KGHSH and CDR2 LQKENI. The CDR3 DNA sequence: TGTGCCAGCTCACCAGGTCCCAGTTTCTATGAGCAGTTCTTC. Protein sequence: CASSPGPSFYEQFF.

The chain recombines TRBV7-9 with TRBJ2-7, with D possibly TRBD2 on 6 matching bases. Germline CDR1 reads SEHNR; CDR2 reads FQNEAQ (reference sequence). Trimming removed 3 bases from V and 3 bases from J, with 15 bases in between. This CDR3 has 15 amino acids. CDR3 DNA sequence: TGTGCCAGCAGCTTGGGACTCGCTGGTAGCTACGAGCAGTACTTC. Protein sequence: CASSLGLAGSYEQYF.